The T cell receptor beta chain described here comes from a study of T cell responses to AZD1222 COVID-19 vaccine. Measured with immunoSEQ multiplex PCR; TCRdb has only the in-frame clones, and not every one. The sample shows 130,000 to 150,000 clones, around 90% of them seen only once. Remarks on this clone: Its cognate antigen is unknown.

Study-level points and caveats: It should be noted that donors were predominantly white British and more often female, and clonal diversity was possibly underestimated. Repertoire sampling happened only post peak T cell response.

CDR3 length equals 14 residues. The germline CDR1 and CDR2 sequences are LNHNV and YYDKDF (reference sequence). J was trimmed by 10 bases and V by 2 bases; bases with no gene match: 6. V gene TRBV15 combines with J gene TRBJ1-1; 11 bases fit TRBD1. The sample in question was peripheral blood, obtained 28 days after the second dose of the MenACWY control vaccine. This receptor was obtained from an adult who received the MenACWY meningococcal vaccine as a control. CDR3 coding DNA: TGTGCCACCAGCAGACAAGGGACAGGGGGTTCAGCTTTCTTT. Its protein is CATSRQGTGGSAFF.